This is a list of T cell receptor beta chains from one sample in a study of post-analysis software for immune sequencing data. Via MiXCR, TCRdb re-called the PCR reads, giving one row per CDR3 protein. The table records 700,000 to 900,000 distinct CDR3 sequences, 46% of them present only once. Sequencing input: blood. All receptors derive from a girl aged 10-17 years with multiple sclerosis. Both conserved end residues are part of each CDR3.

length: 17; V: TRBV4-1; CDR3: CASSQGLAGEGPYEQYF
length: 12; V: TRBV20-1; CDR3: CSAAGGGTEAFF
length: 13; V: TRBV29-1; CDR3: CSVAPSGENIQYF
length: 13; V: TRBV12-3/TRBV12-4; CDR3: CASSLAQVYEQYF
length: 14; V: TRBV5-1; CDR3: CASSLEQDRRGYTF
length: 16; V: TRBV28; CDR3: CASSLGASGSQETQYF
length: 11; V: TRBV30; CDR3: CAWSGQSEQFF
length: 13; V: TRBV28; CDR3: CASSALDNTEAFF
length: 17; V: TRBV20-1; CDR3: CSARVGSRASGIYEQYF
length: 12; V: TRBV12-3/TRBV12-4; CDR3: CASSFYQYEQYF
length: 15; V: TRBV20-1; CDR3: CSARVGRRRTDTQYF
length: 14; V: TRBV3-1; CDR3: CASSQEGARETQYF
length: 13; V: TRBV27; CDR3: CASSLSTPFEQYF
length: 12; V: TRBV24-1; CDR3: CATSVRNNEQFF
length: 16; V: TRBV4-3; CDR3: CASSQSPAGGRNEQFF
length: 14; V: TRBV19; CDR3: CASSIQVLGEKLFF
length: 13; V: TRBV3-1; CDR3: CASSPNRDYGYTF